This T cell receptor beta chain derives from a study of post-analysis software for immune sequencing data. Background on the study: Recorded disease courses covered relapsing-remitting, secondary progressive and progressive-relapsing multiple sclerosis. Some patients had no subtype annotation. General observations from the study: Normalized Chao1 diversity in multiple sclerosis patients fell significantly below that of controls. TRBV segments more frequent in patients than in controls numbered roughly 5 and included TRBV5-6, TRBV5-1 and TRBV20-1. Same-batch preparations were strongly co-clustered by F measure.

This clonotype turned up a few times. Its specificity is unknown. The library was made from cDNA and included unique molecular identifiers. A population of roughly 0.9 to 11 million T cells gave rise to roughly 0.5 million cDNA molecules. TCRdb fed the PCR reads into MiXCR, producing one record per CDR3 protein. In the table there are a few hundred thousand distinct CDR3 sequences, approximately 34% of which are singletons. There are 15 residues in the CDR3. Per the germline V gene, CDR1 is MNHEY and CDR2 is SMNVEV (reference sequence). Trimming cost V 0 bases and J 6 bases; bases outside gene matches: 0.

The V call is TRBV27, the J call TRBJ2-1; 12 nucleotides line up with TRBD2. The sample was blood. The sequence was obtained from a girl under 18 with multiple sclerosis. DNA of the CDR3: TGTGCCAGCAGTTTATCGGGACTAGCGGGCAATGAGCAGTTCTTC. Amino acid sequence: CASSLSGLAGNEQFF.